This T cell receptor (beta chain) originates from a study of blood T cell repertoires in COVID-19. The study recruited people aged roughly 18 to 100 years across roughly 25 US areas. The study counted Cohort 3 donors as recovered given two negative PCRs, clearance, or symptom resolution. The assay was immunoSEQ multiplex PCR, and TCRdb's table has in-frame clones only and misses some. This sample has about 310,000 clones, with about nine tenths found just once. Sequencing was performed on PBMCs or T cells enriched from blood (not recorded which). This receptor was taken from a woman under 30 who had recovered from COVID-19.

CDR3 coding DNA: TGCGCCAGCAGCCTTCCCGGACGGGATAACTATGGCTACACCTTC. Residues: CASSLPGRDNYGYTF. The genes are TRBV5-1 and TRBJ1-2; D is uncertain. With 4 bases removed from V and 1 base from J, the gap between germline ends came to 14 bases. The CDR3 is 15 amino acids. Per the germline V gene, CDR1 is SGHRS and CDR2 is YFSETQ.